This passage covers 24 T cell receptor beta chains from one sample sequenced in a study of cytomegalovirus exposure and HLA in healthy donors. Primers: 60 Vbeta forward and 13 Jbeta reverse. Sequencing was performed with immunoSEQ multiplex PCR; in TCRdb, only in-frame clones are kept and a portion is missing. The sample yields some 50,000 clones, of which the top ten take up 0.9% to 1.2%. Sequenced: PBMCs. The receptors were sampled from a woman in her thirties or forties in good health and CMV-seronegative.

The rearrangement links TRBV5-1 to TRBJ1-1; 8 nucleotides match TRBD1. In germline, CDR1 is SGHRS, CDR2 YFSETQ. The CDR3 is 14 amino acids. Trimming at V came to 0 bases and at J to 8 bases, leaving 6 bases not matched to a gene. CDR3 amino acids: CASSLGSQGAEAFF. For the CDR3, the DNA is TGCGCCAGCAGCTTGGGTTCGCAGGGGGCGGAAGCTTTCTTT.

This chain joins TRBV7-9 and TRBJ2-1, with a weak D call TRBD2 (5 bases). CDR3 size: 14 residues. The V gene lost 4 bases and the J gene lost 5 bases, with 12 bases spanning the gap. Germline loops: CDR1 SEHNR, CDR2 FQNEAQ (reference sequence). In DNA, the CDR3 is TGTGCCAGCAGCTACCTTTCCGGGAACAATGAGCAGTTCTTC. Its protein product is CASSYLSGNNEQFF.

V gene TRBV29-1 combines with J gene TRBJ1-5; 9 nucleotides line up with TRBD1. Trimming cost V 6 bases and J 3 bases; bases outside gene matches: 3. Germline V gene sequence: CDR1 SQVTM, CDR2 ANQGSEA. The CDR3 totals 13 residues. CDR3 sequence (DNA): TGCAGCGTGGGGACAGGGTTCAATCAGCCCCAGCATTTT. As protein: CSVGTGFNQPQHF. Filled out from reference TRBV29-1 and TRBJ1-5, the complete variable domain reads SAVISQKPSRDICQRGTSLTIQCQVDSQVTMMFWYRQQPGQSLTLIATANQGSEATYESGFVIDKFPISRPNLTFSTLTVSNMSPEDSSIYLCSVGTGFNQPQHFGDGTRLSIL.

The chain recombines TRBV28 with TRBJ2-5; 11 nucleotides line up with TRBD2. V trimming: 8 bases; J trimming: 5 bases; junction bases outside the gene matches: 4. This CDR3 is built from 13 residues. Per the germline V gene, CDR1 is MDHEN and CDR2 is SYDVKM. DNA for the CDR3: TGTGCCAGCCTTAGCGGGAGGGCCGAGACCCAGTACTTC. Translated, it gives CASLSGRAETQYF. The complete variable domain, with remaining parts taken from reference TRBV28 and TRBJ2-5, reads DVKVTQSSRYLVKRTGEKVFLECVQDMDHENMFWYRQDPGLGLRLIYFSYDVKMKEKGDIPEGYSVSREKKERFSLILESASTNQTSMYLCASLSGRAETQYFGPGTRLLVL.

This sequence joins TRBV28 and TRBJ2-3; D possibly corresponds to TRBD1 (6 bases). Germline assignment: CDR1 MDHEN and CDR2 SYDVKM. V lost 2 bases and J 4 bases, leaving 10 bases between the germline ends. The CDR3 loop spans 14 amino acids. The CDR3 DNA sequence: TGTGCCAGCAGTTTAGAGGGGGAAGCAGATACGCAGTATTTT. Its protein is CASSLEGEADTQYF.

V and J are TRBV5-1 and TRBJ2-2, with D tentatively TRBD1 (5 bases). Germline CDR1 and CDR2: SGHRS and YFSETQ. This CDR3 has 14 amino acids. Trimming left V 4 bases short and J 4 bases short, with 11 bases between. The DNA for the CDR3 is TGCGCCAGCAGCACCCCAGGGTCCACCGGGGAGCTGTTTTTT. Translated: CASSTPGSTGELFF.

The rearrangement joins TRBV5-4 to TRBJ2-7; 8 bases are a match to TRBD2. Germline CDR1 SGHNT, CDR2 YYREEE (reference sequence). V shed 3 bases and J 2 bases; nucleotides not matched to a gene: 7. This CDR3 spans 15 amino acids. In DNA, the CDR3 is TGTGCCAGCAGCTCCGAGCGGGGGACGACCTACGAGCAGTACTTC. As protein: CASSSERGTTYEQYF.

The chain combines TRBV6-6 with TRBJ2-7; TRBD2 agrees at 8 bases. This CDR3 has 15 residues. J was trimmed by 4 bases and V by 4 bases; bases with no gene match: 9. Germline assignment: CDR1 MNHNY and CDR2 SVGAGI (reference sequence). CDR3 loop: CASSWAVSGVYEQYF. CDR3 nucleotides: TGTGCCAGCAGTTGGGCGGTTAGCGGGGTATACGAGCAGTACTTC.

The chain uses TRBV4-1 and TRBJ1-2, with D possibly being TRBD1 (6 bases). Trimming took 2 bases from V and 5 from J, leaving 15 bases between them. The V gene's germline CDR1 is MGHRA and CDR2 YSYEKL. The CDR3 totals 15 residues. The CDR3 spells CASSQTDSNPYGYTF. DNA of the CDR3: TGCGCCAGCAGCCAAACGGACAGCAACCCATATGGCTACACCTTC.

This rearrangement joins TRBV29-1 to TRBJ1-4; D is ambiguous. The germline CDR1 and CDR2 sequences are SQVTM and ANQGSEA. The CDR3 loop spans 17 amino acids. Deletions cut 6 bases from V and 11 bases from J, with 31 bases between. The CDR3 bases are TGCAGCGTCATACCCACGTCTTCGGAGGCAGTGAGGGAGAAACTGTTTTTT. Encoded protein: CSVIPTSSEAVREKLFF.

The chain carries TRBV9 and TRBJ2-1; tentatively, D is TRBD2 (5 bases). Deletions cut 0 bases from V and 7 bases from J, with 17 bases between. Germline values: CDR1 SGDLS, CDR2 YYNGEE. The CDR3 is 16 residues long. The CDR3: CASSVGEMDGSNEQFF. In DNA, the CDR3 is TGTGCCAGCAGCGTAGGGGAGATGGACGGTTCGAATGAGCAGTTCTTC.

This chain links TRBV19 with TRBJ1-1; TRBD1 matches 8 bases. This CDR3 is 16 amino acids long. V trimming: 6 bases; J trimming: 1 base; junction bases outside the gene matches: 10. In germline, CDR1 is LNHDA, CDR2 SQIVND (reference sequence). The CDR3 DNA follows: TGTGCCAGTAGACATAGGACAGGGAACCGGAACACTGAAGCTTTCTTT. Protein sequence: CASRHRTGNRNTEAFF.

V and J are TRBV15 and TRBJ2-1; 12 bases are shared with TRBD2. V lost 0 bases, J lost 6 bases, and 3 bases stayed unmatched. The CDR3 runs to 16 residues. Germline-derived CDR1 and CDR2 are LNHNV and YYDKDF (reference sequence). CDR3 DNA sequence: TGTGCCACCAGCAGAGATCCGACTAGCGGGAGCAATGAGCAGTTCTTC. Its protein is CATSRDPTSGSNEQFF.

V usage is TRBV5-4 and J usage is TRBJ1-2, with 8 bases lining up with TRBD1. There are 13 residues in the CDR3. V was clipped by 3 bases and J by 7 bases; unmatched bases: 5. Per germline, CDR1 SGHNT and CDR2 YYREEE (reference sequence). The DNA for the CDR3 is TGTGCCAGCAGCTCGGGACAGGTCCCTGGCTACACCTTC. The encoded protein is CASSSGQVPGYTF.

The chain employs TRBV9 and TRBJ1-2, with a tentative D call TRBD1 (6 bases). This CDR3 comprises 16 residues. The V and J ends lost 2 bases and 3 bases respectively, with 17 bases between them. Germline V lookup: CDR1 SGDLS, CDR2 YYNGEE. The CDR3, as DNA: TGTGCCAGCAGCGTCGCCACAGGGCGTGGAGACTATGGCTACACCTTC. Its protein is CASSVATGRGDYGYTF.

J is TRBJ1-2 and V is TRBV4-1; tentative D call: TRBD1 (6 bases). There are 15 residues in the CDR3. Trimming removed 1 base at V and 1 base at J, with 10 bases between. CDR1 and CDR2 (germline): MGHRA, YSYEKL. The CDR3 sequence: CASSQVGGHNYGYTF. The DNA of the CDR3 is TGCGCCAGCAGCCAAGTCGGGGGGCATAACTATGGCTACACCTTC.

The CDR3 nucleotides are TGTGCAGGGAGGAGTTGGTCCTACGAGCAGTACTTC. It codes for CAGRSWSYEQYF. The genes are TRBV2 and TRBJ2-7; D might be TRBD2 (6 bases). The germline V gene encodes CDR1 SNHLY and CDR2 FYNNEI. The CDR3 length is 12 residues. The full variable domain, its missing parts supplied by reference TRBV2 and TRBJ2-7, is EPEVTQTPSHQVTQMGQEVILRCVPISNHLYFYWYRQILGQKVEFLVSFYNNEISEKSEIFDDQFSVERPDGSNFTLKIRSTKLEDSAMYFCAGRSWSYEQYFGPGTRLTVT.

The rearrangement links TRBV5-1 to TRBJ1-1; a possible D gene is TRBD1 (6 bases). The CDR3 consists of 15 residues. Germline V gene lookup returns CDR1 SGHRS and CDR2 YFSETQ. The ends were cut back, 2 bases at V and 5 bases at J, with 16 bases in the middle. CDR3 region: CASSLGGVGRTEAFF. The CDR3 DNA sequence: TGCGCCAGCAGCTTAGGGGGGGTGGGTAGGACTGAAGCTTTCTTT.

This clone is labeled medium-sized based on frequency. The chain carries TRBV19 and TRBJ2-1; 12 bases align to TRBD2. The V gene end was trimmed by 7 bases and the J gene end by 6 bases; junction bases not matched to a gene: 7. This CDR3 has 15 residues. The germline V gene has CDR1 LNHDA and CDR2 SQIVND (reference sequence). The CDR3 loop reads CASTLLAGGINEQFF. CDR3 coding DNA: TGTGCCAGTACCCTACTAGCGGGAGGTATCAATGAGCAGTTCTTC.

The chain has TRBV7-6 and TRBJ2-1; D is uncertain. The V and J ends lost 7 bases and 8 bases respectively, with 15 bases between them. The CDR3 is made up of 13 amino acids. Germline V gene data show CDR1 as SGHVS and CDR2 as FNYEAQ. The CDR3 DNA follows: TGTGCCAGCAAGTCGACTGGTGAGCATGAGCAGTTCTTC. Protein sequence: CASKSTGEHEQFF.

The chain employs TRBV28 and TRBJ1-2, with 7 bases matching TRBD1. Trimming removed 4 bases from V and 4 bases from J; junction bases left unmatched: 3. CDR3 size: 13 residues. The germline gives CDR1 MDHEN, CDR2 SYDVKM. The CDR3: CASSWGQSYGYTF. The CDR3 nucleotides are TGTGCCAGCAGTTGGGGACAGAGCTATGGCTACACCTTC.

The chain couples TRBV27 to TRBJ1-2, with D tentatively TRBD1 (5 bases). In germline, CDR1 is MNHEY, CDR2 SMNVEV (reference sequence). The CDR3 has 12 amino acids. With 6 bases removed from V and 5 bases from J, the gap between germline ends came to 10 bases. This CDR3 reads CASSRGGYGYTF. The CDR3 nucleotides read TGTGCCAGCAGCCGGGGGGGTTATGGCTACACCTTC.

The chain has TRBV28 and TRBJ1-2; TRBD1 aligns across 9 bases. This CDR3 is 16 amino acids long. With 6 bases clipped from V and 3 bases from J, the junction kept 11 bases outside the gene matches. Germline CDR1 MDHEN, CDR2 SYDVKM. CDR3: CASSLIQGADYYGYTF. The CDR3 nucleotides are TGTGCCAGCAGCCTAATACAGGGGGCGGATTACTATGGCTACACCTTC.

The genes are TRBV7-2 and TRBJ1-2, with TRBD1 matching 7 bases. The CDR3 covers 14 residues. Looked up from germline, CDR1 is SGHTA and CDR2 is FQGNSA. Unmatched junction bases numbered 7, after V lost 5 bases and J lost 4 bases. The CDR3 reads CASSLQGPSYGYTF. As DNA, the CDR3 is TGTGCCAGCAGCCTACAGGGGCCGAGCTATGGCTACACCTTC.